What follows are 19 T cell receptor beta chains derived from one specimen sequenced in a study of response to subunit inactivated influenza vaccine. MiXCR, run by TCRdb on the RT-PCR reads, gives a single entry per CDR3 protein. The table lists around 190,000 distinct CDR3 sequences, 7.5% to 10% of them singletons. Sample: non-naive T cells sorted from PBMCs, taken on the day of vaccination. The source of these receptors is a man over 45 who received an inactivated influenza vaccine.

This clonotype has more than one count but fewer than ten. This chain uses TRBV7-2 with TRBJ2-7, with D possibly being TRBD1 (6 bases). CDR3 length equals 15 residues. CDR1 and CDR2 from the germline V gene are SGHTA and FQGNSA. The V gene lost 4 bases and the J gene lost 0 bases, with 13 bases spanning the gap. The CDR3 is CASSYRRTVSYEQYF. The CDR3 nucleotides are TGTGCCAGCAGCTACCGAAGGACAGTCTCCTACGAGCAGTACTTC.

The chain recombines TRBV28 with TRBJ2-1, with 10 bases fitting TRBD2. Per the germline V gene, CDR1 is MDHEN and CDR2 is SYDVKM. J gave up 6 bases and V 6 bases, and 5 bases lay outside the gene matches. CDR3 length: 14 amino acids. The CDR3: CASRTLAGANEQFF. The CDR3 DNA sequence: TGTGCCAGCAGAACCCTAGCGGGAGCCAATGAGCAGTTCTTC.

The gene calls are TRBV20-1 and TRBJ1-1; D unclear. CDR1 and CDR2 from the germline V gene are DFQATT and SNEGSKA (reference sequence). The CDR3 loop spans 13 amino acids. The V gene lost 3 bases and the J gene lost 0 bases, with 8 bases spanning the gap. CDR3 DNA sequence: TGCAGTGCTAGTGGTCGTTTGAACACTGAAGCTTTCTTT. Protein sequence: CSASGRLNTEAFF.

V and J are TRBV27 and TRBJ2-3; D call uncertain. V shed 7 bases and J shed 5 bases, with 10 bases lying between them. Germline CDR1 MNHEY, CDR2 SMNVEV (reference sequence). This CDR3 region has 12 residues. The CDR3, as DNA: TGTGCCAGCACATCGGTCTTAGATACGCAGTATTTT. Amino acid sequence: CASTSVLDTQYF.

This clonotype was counted at least ten times. V and J are TRBV29-1 and TRBJ2-7; tentatively, D is TRBD1 (6 bases). Germline lookup yields CDR1 SQVTM and CDR2 ANQGSEA. The ends were cut back, 0 bases at V and 5 bases at J, with 20 bases in the middle. The CDR3 spans 16 residues. DNA of the CDR3: TGCAGCGTTGAAGATCTGGGGGCAGCTGAAAGGAACGAGCAGTACTTC. Its protein product is CSVEDLGAAERNEQYF.

This clonotype was seen at least ten times. The chain is built from TRBV20-1 and TRBJ2-1; 13 bases match TRBD2. The germline V gene encodes CDR1 DFQATT and CDR2 SNEGSKA (reference sequence). The CDR3 is made up of 15 amino acids. After removal of 0 bases from V and 8 bases from J, the junction contained 4 bases not matched to a gene. CDR3 sequence reads: CSARDRLAGGDEQFF. Written as DNA, the CDR3 is TGCAGTGCTAGAGATCGACTAGCGGGAGGCGATGAGCAGTTCTTC.

A few counts support this clonotype. The chain uses TRBV20-1 and TRBJ2-1; D is perhaps TRBD2 (5 bases). The CDR3 has 14 amino acids. Deletions cut 6 bases from V and 3 bases from J, with 15 bases between. Germline values: CDR1 DFQATT, CDR2 SNEGSKA (reference sequence). CDR3 amino acids: CSAPPAGGYNEQFF. The CDR3 nucleotides are TGCAGTGCCCCGCCGGCGGGCGGCTACAATGAGCAGTTCTTC.

This chain links TRBV18 with TRBJ2-2; D is unresolved. The CDR3 consists of 17 residues. Germline loops: CDR1 KGHSH, CDR2 LQKENI. Trimming removed 4 bases at V and 0 bases at J, with 15 bases between. As DNA, the CDR3 is TGTGCCAGCTCACAACCACGAGGTGGGACGAACACCGGGGAGCTGTTTTTT. Protein product: CASSQPRGGTNTGELFF.

J is TRBJ2-7 and V is TRBV7-6; D perhaps matches TRBD1 (6 bases). Trimming cost V 3 bases and J 2 bases, with 14 bases left between them. The CDR3 runs to 15 residues. Per germline, CDR1 SGHVS and CDR2 FNYEAQ. As DNA, the CDR3 is TGTGCCAGCAGCTTGACACAGGGAGCAGCCTACGAGCAGTACTTC. This sequence encodes CASSLTQGAAYEQYF.

In this sample, this clonotype turned up a few times. Written as DNA, the CDR3 is TGTGCCAGCAGTGCCCCCCCTAGCGGAAACTACGAGCAGTACTTC. Translated: CASSAPPSGNYEQYF. V gene TRBV28 combines with J gene TRBJ2-7; 7 nucleotides line up with TRBD2. Germline V lookup: CDR1 MDHEN, CDR2 SYDVKM. This CDR3 comprises 15 residues. The ends lost 5 bases at V and 3 bases at J; junction bases unmatched: 10.

This clonotype turned up a few times. This chain uses TRBV20-1 with TRBJ1-1, with D tentatively TRBD1 (5 bases). V lost 3 bases and J 4 bases, leaving 12 bases between the germline ends. This CDR3 is 13 amino acids long. From germline, CDR1 is DFQATT and CDR2 SNEGSKA (reference sequence). CDR3 region: CSASAGLGTEAFF. CDR3 DNA sequence: TGCAGTGCTAGCGCGGGGCTCGGCACTGAAGCTTTCTTT.

This clonotype has only a few counts. The chain's CDR3 is CASSLFGPSSGNTIYF. The CDR3 nucleotides read TGTGCCAGCAGCTTATTCGGACCCTCCTCTGGAAACACCATATATTTT. The J gene is TRBJ1-3, the V gene TRBV7-9, with D hard to call. Trimming pared 2 bases from V and 0 bases from J, leaving 11 bases between. The germline gives CDR1 SEHNR, CDR2 FQNEAQ (reference sequence). There are 16 residues in the CDR3.

This clonotype was counted many times. The chain carries TRBV10-2 and TRBJ1-1; 8 bases align to TRBD1. The germline gives CDR1 WSHSY, CDR2 SAAADI. This CDR3 spans 15 amino acids. Trimming cost V 0 bases and J 4 bases; bases outside gene matches: 4. The CDR3 sequence is CASSESETGGTEAFF. The DNA for the CDR3 is TGCGCCAGCAGTGAGTCGGAAACAGGGGGCACTGAAGCTTTCTTT.

This chain uses TRBV18 with TRBJ1-2, with D hard to call. The CDR3 is 13 amino acids. The germline V gene encodes CDR1 KGHSH and CDR2 LQKENI. With 0 bases removed from V and 6 bases from J, the gap between germline ends came to 8 bases. The CDR3 spells CASSPPAQHGYTF. CDR3 sequence (DNA): TGTGCCAGCTCACCACCTGCGCAGCATGGCTACACCTTC. Combining the CDR3 with reference TRBV18 and TRBJ1-2 gives the whole variable domain NAGVMQNPRHLVRRRGQEARLRCSPMKGHSHVYWYRQLPEEGLKFMVYLQKENIIDESGMPKERFSAEFPKEGPSILRIQQVVRGDSAAYFCASSPPAQHGYTFGSGTRLTVV.

The chain links TRBV6-1 to TRBJ2-7; 12 positions match TRBD2. CDR1 and CDR2 from the germline V gene are MNHNS and SASEGT. V lost 11 bases and J lost 2; bases outside the gene matches: 7. The CDR3 spans 14 residues. The DNA of the CDR3 is TGTGCCGCAACAACTAGCGGGAGGCCCTACGAGCAGTACTTC. It translates to CAATTSGRPYEQYF.

This clonotype has more than one count but fewer than ten. The J gene is TRBJ1-1, the V gene TRBV6-6, with a weak D call TRBD1 (6 bases). The CDR3 totals 13 residues. V was cut by 7 bases and J by 2 bases, with 11 bases left in between. CDR1 and CDR2 (germline): MNHNY, SVGAGI (reference sequence). The DNA of the CDR3 is TGTGCCAGCACCAGGGGATTTAACACTGAAGCTTTCTTT. Protein sequence: CASTRGFNTEAFF.

This clonotype was recorded at least ten times. The genes are TRBV7-6 and TRBJ2-3; D gene uncertain. V was clipped by 1 base and J by 2 bases, with 13 bases between them. The CDR3 has 16 residues. CDR1 and CDR2 from the germline V gene are SGHVS and FNYEAQ. CDR3: CASSLGFQHNTDTQYF. The CDR3 nucleotides are TGTGCCAGCAGCTTAGGGTTCCAACACAACACAGATACGCAGTATTTT.

This clonotype was picked up a small number of times. The CDR3 region has the DNA TGTGCCAGCAGTTTATTTCCAGGGGGAAATTCACCCCTCCACTTT. This translates into CASSLFPGGNSPLHF. The chain joins TRBV12-3 or TRBV12-4 to TRBJ1-6, with 7 bases matching TRBD1. The V gene end was trimmed by 2 bases and the J gene end by 7 bases; junction bases not matched to a gene: 5. The CDR3 has 15 residues.

The chain recombines TRBV30 with TRBJ2-2; 8 nucleotides agree with TRBD1. CDR3 length: 13 residues. Germline V CDR1 and CDR2: GTSNPN, SVGIG (reference sequence). The CDR3 protein is CGRGLLNTGELFF. CDR3 nucleotide sequence: TGTGGCAGGGGGCTATTGAACACCGGGGAGCTGTTTTTT.